A selection of T cell receptor beta chains follows, all from one sample in a study of blood T cell repertoires in COVID-19. Clones were sequenced by immunoSEQ multiplex PCR, and TCRdb holds only the in-frame ones, with some missing. The sample has a few hundred thousand clones, about 85% seen once; the top ten hold roughly 3.4%. The sample consisted of peripheral blood. The receptor source for this set is a woman in her late teens or twenties with acute or convalescent COVID-19. The conserved cysteine and the conserved F or W are not part of the CDR3 here. D genes are given only for firm matches.

NA,TRBJ2-1,TRBV19,ASSLEAGGYYEQF
NA,TRBJ1-5,TRBV19,ASSDSSNQPQH
NA,TRBJ1-2,TRBV27,ASSLSQVTNYGYT
TRBD1,TRBJ2-7,TRBV5-6,ASSLVLGTGTYEQY
NA,TRBJ1-2,TRBV5-5,ASSRDLQKDYGYT
NA,TRBJ1-1,TRBV27,ASRPLGGTEAF
TRBD1,TRBJ1-5,TRBV5-1,ASSSGQGDQPQH
NA,TRBJ1-2,TRBV5-8,ASSLSGDGYT
NA,TRBJ2-6,TRBV7-2,ASSYTQGAGANVLT
TRBD2,TRBJ2-7,TRBV9,ASSVAGTSATYEQY
NA,TRBJ1-6,TRBV7-7,ASSLGANSPLH
NA,TRBJ2-5,TRBV12-3/TRBV12-4,ASSRTVQETQY
NA,TRBJ1-6,TRBV11-2,ASTTGLMKSPLH
NA,TRBJ2-2,TRBV6-5,ASSLPGLPAGELF
TRBD2,TRBJ2-7,TRBV19,ASSIPGGEQY
TRBD2,TRBJ2-1,TRBV5-6,ASSLWMRETYNEQF
NA,TRBJ2-5,TRBV24-1,ATSDPRVGGGSETQY
TRBD2,TRBJ2-3,TRBV7-9,ASSLDSTSGGSTQY
TRBD1,TRBJ2-7,TRBV11-2,ASSLGPGQLGTEQY
TRBD2,TRBJ2-3,TRBV10-3,AISVPSAGLTDTQY
NA,TRBJ1-6,TRBV11-2,ASSLEGATRSPLH
TRBD2,TRBJ2-1,TRBV7-9,ASSSDSRGSSYNEQF
TRBD1,TRBJ2-7,TRBV14,ASSQGRLSPGQGIYEQY
NA,TRBJ2-3,TRBV7-8,ASSQSPIGDTQY
NA,TRBJ1-2,TRBV5-6,ASSLMAGAANNYGYT
TRBD1,TRBJ2-7,TRBV15,ATSEGAKKGYEQY
NA,TRBJ2-7,TRBV5-6,ASSSGLGWVEQY
NA,TRBJ1-1,TRBV5-4,ASSFRDKNTEAF
NA,TRBJ1-1,TRBV4-2,ASSLVGTPEATEAF
TRBD1,TRBJ2-1,TRBV20-1,SPTRGHEQF
NA,TRBJ1-4,TRBV28,ASSLEGSGYNEKLF
TRBD2,TRBJ2-1,TRBV27,ASSLFTSGKNEQF
TRBD2,TRBJ2-4,TRBV11-2,ASSSGGDIQY
TRBD2,TRBJ2-1,TRBV7-3,ASSARWGAGGCGQF
NA,TRBJ1-4,TRBV18,ASSLQGSTNEKLF
TRBD1,TRBJ2-1,TRBV10-1,ASNPRGTDPLYNEQF
NA,TRBJ1-4,TRBV11-2,ASSTSQMGATNEKLF
TRBD2,TRBJ2-2,TRBV14,ASSLVGQGGTSGGRTGELF
TRBD2,TRBJ2-1,TRBV11-2,ASSLVGSAGGYNEQF
TRBD1,TRBJ1-5,TRBV7-2,ASSLTGQGNQPQH
NA,TRBJ2-2,TRBV19,ASSRRAGPTGELF
NA,TRBJ1-4,TRBV12-3/TRBV12-4,ASSLYGEKLF
TRBD1,TRBJ1-5,TRBV10-2,ATEGQPGGPQH
TRBD1,TRBJ1-5,TRBV10-3,ATRGGTGGIQPQH
TRBD1,TRBJ1-1,TRBV10-1,ASSQGALTEAF
TRBD1,TRBJ1-2,TRBV6-5,ARNRGISYGYT
NA,TRBJ2-1,TRBV21-1,ASSKIRWGVWRNEQF
TRBD1,TRBJ1-2,TRBV7-9,ASSSGQGGGTNYGYT
NA,TRBJ1-2,TRBV5-5,ASSTYRYNYGYT
TRBD2,TRBJ2-5,TRBV4-1,ASSQFGGVAAKTQY
NA,TRBJ2-1,TRBV6-2/TRBV6-3,ASSYVISGSNEQF
NA,TRBJ2-5,TRBV5-1,ASSIVLTGPQETQY